A single sample gave rise to the 25 T cell receptor beta chains below, sequenced in a study of shared clonotypes between healthy human individuals. Here immunoSEQ multiplex PCR was the method, and the copy in TCRdb shows in-frame clones only, minus some. This table has 1,500,000 or so clones, approximately 98.5% appearing once. Sequencing was done on a sample of naive CD4+ T cells sorted from blood. The subset is: CD45RA+ positively selected. The receptors originated from a man younger than 45 in good health.

The CDR3 DNA reads as TGTGCCAGCAGTTACCTGGGCGGGAGAAGTGGCGAGCAGTACTTC. The encoded protein is CASSYLGGRSGEQYF. The V gene is TRBV6-5, the J gene TRBJ2-7; 7 bases are shared with TRBD2. This CDR3 has 15 amino acids. CDR1 MNHEY and CDR2 SVGAGI come from the germline V gene. J lost 6 bases, V lost 2 bases, and 10 bases had no gene match.

This chain uses TRBV27 with TRBJ2-7; D ambiguous. The CDR3 is 14 amino acids. Looked up from germline, CDR1 is MNHEY and CDR2 is SMNVEV (reference sequence). Trimming removed 2 bases from V and 1 base from J, with 9 bases in between. The CDR3 DNA reads as TGTGCCAGCAGTTTACTGATTGGGTCCTACGAGCAGTACTTC. Translating gives CASSLLIGSYEQYF.

This clone was counted once. The gene calls are TRBV7-2 and TRBJ2-1; TRBD2 is a possible D gene (6 bases). V shed 5 bases and J shed 7 bases, with 24 bases lying between them. The germline V gene encodes CDR1 SGHTA and CDR2 FQGNSA. This CDR3 region has 17 residues. As DNA, the CDR3 is TGTGCCAGCAGCCCGGGGACTTGGGGGAGTTCGGGGAATGAGCAGTTCTTC. This encodes CASSPGTWGSSGNEQFF.

The chain combines TRBV9 with TRBJ1-3; 7 positions match TRBD1. CDR1 and CDR2 (germline): SGDLS, YYNGEE. With 1 base clipped from V and 4 bases from J, the junction kept 5 bases outside the gene matches. The CDR3 loop spans 15 amino acids. The CDR3 region is CASSVQGVLGNTIYF. CDR3 sequence (DNA): TGTGCCAGCAGCGTACAGGGGGTACTAGGAAACACCATATATTTT.

A remark on this clone: Other DNA sequences in the same sample also yield this CDR3. The rearrangement links TRBV9 to TRBJ1-2, with D perhaps matching TRBD1 (5 bases). The CDR3 covers 15 residues. The germline gives CDR1 SGDLS, CDR2 YYNGEE. Between the trimmed V and J ends, which lost 2 bases and 0 bases, there was a span of 11 bases. The CDR3 loop is CASSVGGGTNYGYTF. For the CDR3, the DNA is TGTGCCAGCAGCGTGGGGGGTGGAACTAACTATGGCTACACCTTC.

The chain carries TRBV4-3 and TRBJ2-1, with a possible D match to TRBD1 (6 bases). CDR3 length: 14 residues. CDR1 is LGHNA and CDR2 is YSLEER in the germline V gene. Deletions cut 3 bases from V and 9 bases from J, with 15 bases between. CDR3 protein: CASSHGYRESEQFF. CDR3 nucleotide sequence: TGCGCCAGCAGCCATGGGTACAGGGAAAGTGAGCAGTTCTTC.

Details on this clone: The same CDR3 can be traced to other DNA sequences in this sample. The chain is built from TRBV18 and TRBJ2-3; no firm D call. V lost 4 bases to trimming and J lost 3 bases, with 5 bases between them. The germline V gene has CDR1 KGHSH and CDR2 LQKENI. The CDR3 spans 12 residues. The CDR3 spells CASSLPTDTQYF. The DNA for the CDR3 is TGTGCCAGCTCACTACCTACAGATACGCAGTATTTT.

This sequence joins TRBV5-1 and TRBJ2-5; 11 bases align to TRBD1. Germline assignment: CDR1 SGHRS and CDR2 YFSETQ. With 7 bases clipped from V and 2 bases from J, the junction kept 10 bases outside the gene matches. CDR3 length: 16 residues. The CDR3 region has the DNA TGCGCCAGCGATAACGGAGGGACAGGGGGGCAAGAGACCCAGTACTTC. Encoded protein: CASDNGGTGGQETQYF. Together with reference TRBV5-1 and TRBJ2-5, the CDR3 gives the full variable domain: KAGVTQTPRYLIKTRGQQVTLSCSPISGHRSVSWYQQTPGQGLQFLFEYFSETQRNKGNFPGRFSGRQFSNSRSEMNVSTLELGDSALYLCASDNGGTGGQETQYFGPGTRLLVL.

The chain has TRBV28 and TRBJ2-1, with D perhaps TRBD1 or TRBD2 (5 bases each). The CDR3 length is 17 residues. Per germline, CDR1 MDHEN and CDR2 SYDVKM. The germline V and J ends were trimmed by 1 base and 4 bases, with 17 bases remaining between them. CDR3 in amino acids: CASSLFRDPGGYNEQFF. As DNA, the CDR3 is TGTGCCAGCAGTTTATTTCGGGACCCTGGCGGTTACAATGAGCAGTTCTTC. Full variable domain (rest looked up from reference TRBV28 and TRBJ2-1): DVKVTQSSRYLVKRTGEKVFLECVQDMDHENMFWYRQDPGLGLRLIYFSYDVKMKEKGDIPEGYSVSREKKERFSLILESASTNQTSMYLCASSLFRDPGGYNEQFFGPGTRLTVL.

The gene calls are TRBV27 and TRBJ2-1; TRBD2 matches at 16 bases. The germline gives CDR1 MNHEY, CDR2 SMNVEV (reference sequence). The ends lost 5 bases at V and 8 bases at J; junction bases unmatched: 6. This CDR3 contains 16 residues. This CDR3 reads CASSKGTSGRADEQFF. In nucleotides, the CDR3 is TGTGCCAGCAGTAAGGGGACTAGCGGGAGGGCCGATGAGCAGTTCTTC.

The gene calls are TRBV4-3 and TRBJ2-1; maybe TRBD1 (6 bases). The ends were cut back, 5 bases at V and 9 bases at J, with 11 bases in the middle. CDR3 length: 12 residues. Germline CDR1 LGHNA, CDR2 YSLEER. DNA of the CDR3: TGCGCCAGCAGCTCACTAGGGGGTGAGCAGTTCTTC. As protein: CASSSLGGEQFF.

This chain links TRBV4-1 with TRBJ1-1, with 10 positions matching TRBD1. With V trimmed by 2 bases and J by 5 bases, 11 bases remained unmatched. Germline loops: CDR1 MGHRA, CDR2 YSYEKL. This CDR3 comprises 17 residues. The CDR3 here is CASSQLPQTGGRTEAFF. CDR3 sequence (DNA): TGCGCCAGCAGCCAACTCCCACAGACAGGGGGCAGGACTGAAGCTTTCTTT.

This chain connects TRBV5-6 to TRBJ2-7; D gene unclear. Trimming shortened V by 4 bases and J by 2 bases, and 7 bases separated the two germline ends. The CDR3 is made up of 12 amino acids. Germline values: CDR1 SGHDT, CDR2 YYEEEE. The chain's CDR3 is CASSTRTYEQYF. The CDR3 coding sequence is TGTGCCAGCAGCACCCGAACCTACGAGCAGTACTTC.

The chain employs TRBV10-1 and TRBJ1-1; TRBD1 aligns across 10 bases. CDR3 length: 14 amino acids. Germline assignment: CDR1 WNHNN and CDR2 SYGVQD (reference sequence). V trimming: 5 bases; J trimming: 3 bases; junction bases outside the gene matches: 3. The CDR3 is CASSSGQGDTEAFF. The CDR3 DNA reads TGCGCCAGCAGTTCTGGACAGGGGGACACTGAAGCTTTCTTT.

The chain employs TRBV18 and TRBJ2-3, with TRBD2 matching 10 bases. V lost 1 base to trimming and J lost 2 bases; unmatched junction nucleotides: 3. The CDR3 consists of 16 residues. Germline V gene sequence: CDR1 KGHSH, CDR2 LQKENI. The CDR3 loop reads CASSPRSGRATDTQYF. The DNA of the CDR3 is TGTGCCAGCTCACCACGGAGCGGGAGGGCCACAGATACGCAGTATTTT.

This clone was seen just once. The chain is built from TRBV6-6 and TRBJ2-2; 13 nucleotides line up with TRBD2. CDR1 and CDR2 from the germline V gene are MNHNY and SVGAGI (reference sequence). Losses at the gene ends were 8 bases for V and 8 bases for J; bases not matched to a gene: 8. The length of the CDR3 is 15 residues. The CDR3 loop reads CASGRLAGGTGELFF. CDR3 sequence (DNA): TGTGCCAGCGGACGACTAGCGGGAGGAACAGGGGAGCTGTTTTTT.

V is TRBV13 and J is TRBJ2-2; 9 bases map to TRBD1. Germline V gives CDR1 PRHDT, CDR2 FYEKMQ (reference sequence). This CDR3 is built from 17 residues. Trimming took 3 bases from V and 5 from J; bases not matched to a gene: 10. The CDR3 loop reads CASSFVRDRAVTGELFF. CDR3 coding DNA: TGTGCCAGCAGCTTCGTCCGGGACAGGGCAGTAACCGGGGAGCTGTTTTTT. The full variable domain, completed using reference TRBV13 and TRBJ2-2, is AAGVIQSPRHLIKEKRETATLKCYPIPRHDTVYWYQQGPGQDPQFLISFYEKMQSDKGSIPDRFSAQQFSDYHSELNMSSLELGDSALYFCASSFVRDRAVTGELFFGEGSRLTVL.

The V and J genes are TRBV5-1 and TRBJ2-1; TRBD2 matches 9 bases. Germline loops: CDR1 SGHRS, CDR2 YFSETQ. The length of the CDR3 is 16 residues. J lost 4 bases, V lost 6 bases, and 11 bases had no gene match. The CDR3 region has the DNA TGCGCCAGCACCCAGGGAGCGGGAGGCCCTTACAATGAGCAGTTCTTC. It encodes CASTQGAGGPYNEQFF.

The chain employs TRBV7-9 and TRBJ1-1; D is uncertain. Germline CDR1 is SEHNR and CDR2 is FQNEAQ (reference sequence). CDR3 size: 13 residues. Deletions cut 2 bases from V and 6 bases from J, with 10 bases between. The CDR3 nucleotides read TGTGCCAGCAGCTTACAAGTCGAAGCTGAAGCTTTCTTT. Translated: CASSLQVEAEAFF.

The chain joins TRBV7-2 to TRBJ1-3; D ambiguous. V was trimmed by 1 base and J by 0 bases, leaving 10 bases between them. Germline V gene lookup returns CDR1 SGHTA and CDR2 FQGNSA. The CDR3 loop spans 16 amino acids. The CDR3 loop is CASSLVTRLSGNTIYF. The CDR3 DNA sequence: TGTGCCAGCAGCTTAGTAACCAGGCTCTCTGGAAACACCATATATTTT. Drawing the rest from reference TRBV7-2 and TRBJ1-3, the complete variable domain is GAGVSQSPSNKVTEKGKDVELRCDPISGHTALYWYRQSLGQGLEFLIYFQGNSAPDKSGLPSDRFSAERTGGSVSTLTIQRTQQEDSAVYLCASSLVTRLSGNTIYFGEGSWLTVV.

The CDR3 region has the DNA TGTGCCAGCAGCCCCGCAGCCGGGACAGTCTATGGCTACACCTTC. Translated: CASSPAAGTVYGYTF. V is TRBV7-2 and J is TRBJ1-2; 7 bases align to TRBD1. The V gene's germline CDR1 is SGHTA and CDR2 FQGNSA. The CDR3 has 15 amino acids. V lost 5 bases and J lost 4; bases outside the gene matches: 10. Variable domain in full (rest from reference TRBV7-2 and TRBJ1-2): GAGVSQSPSNKVTEKGKDVELRCDPISGHTALYWYRQSLGQGLEFLIYFQGNSAPDKSGLPSDRFSAERTGGSVSTLTIQRTQQEDSAVYLCASSPAAGTVYGYTFGSGTRLTVV.

Of note for this clone: This CDR3 is also generated by other DNA sequences in the sample. This sequence joins TRBV20-1 and TRBJ2-1; unclear D gene. V lost 3 bases and J lost 10, with 7 bases in between. The CDR3 spans 10 residues. The germline V gene has CDR1 DFQATT and CDR2 SNEGSKA (reference sequence). CDR3: CSASGVEQFF. DNA of the CDR3: TGCAGTGCTAGCGGAGTAGAGCAGTTCTTC.

This chain links TRBV2 with TRBJ1-2; tentatively, D is TRBD1 (6 bases). The CDR3 is made up of 14 amino acids. V lost 4 bases to trimming and J lost 8 bases, with 17 bases between them. Germline assignment: CDR1 SNHLY and CDR2 FYNNEI. The CDR3 bases are TGTGCCAGCAGTGGTACCGGGACACCTAGGGGCTACACCTTC. Residues: CASSGTGTPRGYTF.

The rearrangement joins TRBV18 to TRBJ1-5; 9 bases line up with TRBD1. This CDR3 comprises 16 residues. The V and J ends lost 5 bases and 6 bases, in that order; junction bases with no gene match: 11. CDR1 KGHSH and CDR2 LQKENI come from the germline V gene. The CDR3 region has the DNA TGTGCCAGCTCAGAGAGTACAGGGGGCGTTGGTCAGCCCCAGCATTTT. Encoded protein: CASSESTGGVGQPQHF. The full variable domain, in which reference TRBV18 and TRBJ1-5 provide the parts outside the CDR3, is NAGVMQNPRHLVRRRGQEARLRCSPMKGHSHVYWYRQLPEEGLKFMVYLQKENIIDESGMPKERFSAEFPKEGPSILRIQQVVRGDSAAYFCASSESTGGVGQPQHFGDGTRLSIL.

This chain links TRBV18 with TRBJ1-2; D is undetermined. Germline V lookup: CDR1 KGHSH, CDR2 LQKENI. The V end lost 4 bases, the J end lost 0 bases, and 9 bases lay between the germline ends. There are 14 residues in the CDR3. CDR3: CASSQGFANYGYTF. The CDR3 DNA is TGTGCCAGCTCACAGGGATTTGCTAACTATGGCTACACCTTC.